Sequencing of this T cell receptor (beta chain) was carried out in a study of Graves' ophthalmopathy and Graves' hyperthyroidism. Per germline, CDR1 MNHEY and CDR2 SVGAGI. This CDR3 has 13 residues. V lost 2 bases to trimming and J lost 5 bases, with 7 bases between them. This clonotype has at least ten counts. The TCR beta CDR3 regions underwent amplification from RNA transcripts. After a first-round RT-PCR with HTBI primers, a second-round multiplex PCR was run. TCRdb re-analysed the multiplex PCR reads in MiXCR, keeping a single row per CDR3 protein. The sample holds over 650,000 distinct CDR3 sequences, about 40% seen once.

V usage is TRBV6-5 and J usage is TRBJ1-5; weak D call: TRBD1 (6 bases). Material: peripheral blood. This receptor was identified in an adult man with Graves' ophthalmopathy. CDR3 sequence: CASSYGGHQPQHF. In DNA form, the CDR3 reads TGTGCCAGCAGTTACGGGGGGCATCAGCCCCAGCATTTT.